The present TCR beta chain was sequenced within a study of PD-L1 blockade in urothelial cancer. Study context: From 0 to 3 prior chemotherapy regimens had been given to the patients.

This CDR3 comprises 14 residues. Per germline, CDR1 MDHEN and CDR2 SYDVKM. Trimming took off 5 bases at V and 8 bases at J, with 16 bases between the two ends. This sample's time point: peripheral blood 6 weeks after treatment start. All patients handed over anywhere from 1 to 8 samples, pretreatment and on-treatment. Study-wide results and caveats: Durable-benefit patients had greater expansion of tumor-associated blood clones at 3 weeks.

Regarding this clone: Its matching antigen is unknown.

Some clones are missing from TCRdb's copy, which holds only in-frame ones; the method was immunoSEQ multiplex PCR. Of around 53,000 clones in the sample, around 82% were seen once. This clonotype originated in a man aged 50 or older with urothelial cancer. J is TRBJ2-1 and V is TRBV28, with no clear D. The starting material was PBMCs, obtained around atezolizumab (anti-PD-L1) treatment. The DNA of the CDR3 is TGTGCCAGCAGTCAGACAATCTATCACTATGAGCAGTTCTTC. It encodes CASSQTIYHYEQFF.